This paragraph covers one TCR beta chain sequence. This entry belongs to a study of radiation and T cells in renal cell carcinoma. Study in general: Nephrectomy followed 15 Gy stereotactic body radiation by 4 weeks.

Time point indicated: baseline pretreatment blood. Noted treatment: 15 Gy SBRT to primary tumor, nephrectomy 4 weeks later. Only in-frame clones appear in the TCRdb table, and some are missing; sequencing was by immunoSEQ multiplex PCR. Of some 120,000 clones listed, approximately 80% are singletons. CDR1 LNHDA and CDR2 SQIVND come from the germline V gene (reference sequence). The CDR3 loop spans 15 amino acids. V was pared by 1 base and J by 7 bases, with 5 bases of the junction left unmatched. This receptor was taken from a woman aged 55-70 years with renal cell carcinoma. Sample: blood, taken from a patient whose treatment included radiotherapy and nephrectomy. The chain combines TRBV19 with TRBJ2-1, with 9 positions matching TRBD1. The CDR3 loop is CASSIVGTGRNEQFF. CDR3 sequence (DNA): TGTGCCAGTAGTATAGTTGGGACAGGGAGGAATGAGCAGTTCTTC.